This entry lists 22 T cell receptor beta chains sequenced from one sample in a study of T cells in women clearing cervical HPV infection. Some clones are missing from TCRdb's copy, which holds only in-frame ones; the method was immunoSEQ multiplex PCR. The sample features some 15,000 clones, with around 20% in its top ten. The specimen sequenced was blood buffy coat. These receptors all come from a woman aged 18-69 years with a cervical HPV16 infection that either progressed to CIN3+ or cleared (not recorded which).

As to this clone: The read finishes 3 residues shy of the CDR3 end, and the germline J gene is used to complete it. The chain employs TRBV20-1 and TRBJ1-1; possible D gene TRBD1, 5 bases. V was cut by 4 bases and J by 6 bases, with 21 bases left in between. Germline CDR1 DFQATT, CDR2 SNEGSKA (reference sequence). This CDR3 contains 15 residues. The sequenced CDR3 bases are TGCAGTGCTACCGACGACGCAGGGTCGGGCTCTGAA. Encoded protein: CSATDDAGSGSE. The complete CDR3 reads CSATDDAGSGSEAFF.

In regard to this clone: The read falls 3 residues short of the CDR3 end, and the missing part is taken from the germline J gene. J is TRBJ2-5 and V is TRBV5-4; TRBD2 matches 7 bases. The J segment lost 4 bases and the V segment lost 4 bases, leaving 13 bases of the junction unmatched. CDR3 size: 16 residues. Germline assignment: CDR1 SGHNT and CDR2 YYREEE (reference sequence). CDR3 in amino acids: CASSAQPGGEGETQYF. The CDR3 DNA, read in part, is TGTGCCAGCAGCGCCCAACCAGGAGGGGAGGGAGAGACC.

In regard to this clone: The CDR3 is cut off 3 residues early in the read; its end comes from the germline J gene. The rearrangement links TRBV7-2 to TRBJ2-3; 8 bases align to TRBD1. CDR3 size: 15 residues. Germline assignment: CDR1 SGHTA and CDR2 FQGNSA. This chain's CDR3 is CASSSSGTGQETQYF. Incomplete CDR3 DNA: TGTGCCAGCAGCTCGTCCGGGACAGGACAAGAGACG. The full variable domain, its missing parts supplied by reference TRBV7-2 and TRBJ2-3, is GAGVSQSPSNKVTEKGKDVELRCDPISGHTALYWYRQSLGQGLEFLIYFQGNSAPDKSGLPSDRFSAERTGGSVSTLTIQRTQQEDSAVYLCASSSSGTGQETQYFGPGTRLTVL.

As to this clone: Read data end 3 residues before the CDR3 end; the end is taken from the germline J gene. V and J are TRBV5-1 and TRBJ1-2; a weak D match, TRBD1 (5 bases). Germline loops: CDR1 SGHRS, CDR2 YFSETQ. CDR3 length equals 16 residues. The CDR3 loop is CASSLASSGGYNDYTF. The sequenced CDR3 bases are TGCGCCAGCAGCTTGGCCTCTAGCGGGGGGTACAATGAC. Variable domain in full (rest from reference TRBV5-1 and TRBJ1-2): KAGVTQTPRYLIKTRGQQVTLSCSPISGHRSVSWYQQTPGQGLQFLFEYFSETQRNKGNFPGRFSGRQFSNSRSEMNVSTLELGDSALYLCASSLASSGGYNDYTFGSGTRLTVV.

Remarks on this clone: One end of the junction fails to match germline, which may point to a read error. The CDR3 is cut off 3 residues early in the read; its end comes from the germline J gene. This CDR3 is also generated by other DNA sequences in the sample. The chain joins TRBV30 to TRBJ1-3; D is unresolved. CDR3 size: 13 residues. Looked up from germline, CDR1 is GTSNPN and CDR2 is SVGIG (reference sequence). CDR3 DNA (partial): TGTGCCTGGGACAAGCACTCTGGAAACACG. Amino acid sequence: CAWDKHSGNT. In full, the CDR3 is CAWDKHSGNTIYF. The entire variable domain, with the rest obtained from reference TRBV30 and TRBJ1-3, is as follows: SQTIHQWPATLVQPVGSPLSLECTVEGTSNPNLYWYRQAAGRGLQLLFYSVGIGQISSEVPQNLSASRPQDRQFILSSKKLLLSDSGFYLCAWDKHSGNTIYFGEGSWLTVV.

On this clone itself: With the read ending 3 residues before the CDR3 end, the germline J gene is used to fill in that end. The chain links TRBV7-8 to TRBJ2-3; D possibly corresponds to TRBD1 (5 bases). Germline lookup yields CDR1 SGHVS and CDR2 FQNEAQ. The CDR3 has 12 amino acids. The part of the CDR3 DNA that was read is TGTGCCAGCAGCTCAGGGAATCAGCCG. It translates to CASSSGNQP. The whole CDR3 region reads CASSSGNQPQYF.

A note on this clone: With the read ending 3 residues before the CDR3 end, the germline J gene is used to fill in that end. This rearrangement joins TRBV20-1 to TRBJ2-1, with 9 bases fitting TRBD2. The CDR3 is 15 residues long. V shed 6 bases, J shed 6 bases, and the junction held 12 bases outside the gene matches. Germline assignment: CDR1 DFQATT and CDR2 SNEGSKA (reference sequence). CDR3 residues: CSATPGGTSRNEQFF. The sequenced CDR3 bases are TGCAGTGCCACCCCAGGAGGGACTAGCCGCAATGAG.

About this clone: The missing CDR3 end, 3 residues past where the read stops, is filled in from the germline J gene. This sequence joins TRBV20-1 and TRBJ2-1; TRBD1 might be the D (6 bases). CDR1 DFQATT and CDR2 SNEGSKA come from the germline V gene (reference sequence). The V end lost 7 bases, the J end lost 0 bases, and 13 bases lay between the germline ends. The CDR3 is 14 residues long. CDR3 DNA (partial): TGCAGTGTACTACAGGGTGGCTCCTACAATGAG. Encoded protein: CSVLQGGSYNE. The entire CDR3 protein reads CSVLQGGSYNEQFF.

This clone is classed as medium-sized by frequency. Sequencing ends 3 residues short of the CDR3 end; the germline J gene provides the rest. The chain employs TRBV29-1 and TRBJ1-4; unclear D gene. The germline CDR1 and CDR2 sequences are SQVTM and ANQGSEA. This CDR3 region has 12 residues. The germline V and J ends were trimmed by 4 bases and 5 bases, with 8 bases remaining between them. The CDR3 bases that were read are TGCAGCGTTGTGGGCTTAAATGAAAAA. Translating it yields CSVVGLNEK. The CDR3 as a whole reads CSVVGLNEKLFF.

CDR3 DNA (partial): TGTGCCAGCAGCCAACAGAGGCGAACTGAA. Its translation: CASSQQRRTE. The entire CDR3 protein is CASSQQRRTEAFF. J is TRBJ1-1 and V is TRBV7-9, with unresolved D. The read ends 3 residues shy of where the CDR3 ends; the end is completed using the germline J gene. Between the trimmed V and J ends, which lost 5 bases and 5 bases, there was a span of 12 bases. Germline CDR1 reads SEHNR; CDR2 reads FQNEAQ (reference sequence). The CDR3 loop spans 13 amino acids. Complete variable domain (other parts from reference TRBV7-9 and TRBJ1-1): DTGVSQNPRHKITKRGQNVTFRCDPISEHNRLYWYRQTLGQGPEFLTYFQNEAQLEKSRLLSDRFSAERPKGSFSTLEIQRTEQGDSAMYLCASSQQRRTEAFFGQGTRLTVV.

Concerning this clone itself: The read falls 3 residues short of the CDR3 end, and the missing part is taken from the germline J gene. The rearrangement joins TRBV20-1 to TRBJ2-2; a weak D match, TRBD1 (6 bases). Germline-derived CDR1 and CDR2 are DFQATT and SNEGSKA (reference sequence). The CDR3 is 16 amino acids. With 0 bases removed from V and 3 bases from J, the gap between germline ends came to 14 bases. The covered CDR3 bases are TGCAGTGCTAGAGATCCACAGAAGGGGGACACCGGGGAG. The encoded protein is CSARDPQKGDTGE. The full CDR3 is CSARDPQKGDTGELFF.

With respect to this clone: Read data end 3 residues before the CDR3 end; the end is taken from the germline J gene. The J gene is TRBJ2-2, the V gene TRBV7-9; D gene uncertain. CDR3 length equals 14 residues. CDR1 is SEHNR and CDR2 is FQNEAQ in the germline V gene (reference sequence). CDR3 protein: CASSPVADNEKLFF. The sequenced part of the CDR3 DNA is TGTGCCAGCAGCCCCGTGGCAGATAATGAAAAG.

With respect to this clone: The read finishes 3 residues shy of the CDR3 end, and the germline J gene is used to complete it. The genes are TRBV29-1 and TRBJ1-1; no clear D. Trimming pared 6 bases from V and 4 bases from J, leaving 9 bases between. CDR1 and CDR2 (germline): SQVTM, ANQGSEA. The CDR3 totals 11 residues. The CDR3 bases that were read are TGCAGCGTGTCGGAGGGCACTGAA. Residues: CSVSEGTE. The CDR3 in full is CSVSEGTEAFF.

Points on this clone: From the germline J gene comes the end of the CDR3, since the read stops 3 residues before it. V and J are TRBV7-3 and TRBJ2-1; possible D gene TRBD1, 6 bases. The V end was cut by 0 bases, the J end by 5 bases, with 11 bases between. This CDR3 contains 15 residues. Germline CDR1 and CDR2: SGHTA and FQGTGA. Partial CDR3 DNA: TGTGCCAGCAGCTTAACGGGGACAATCCACAATGAG. This gives the protein CASSLTGTIHNE. The complete CDR3 reads CASSLTGTIHNEQFF.

Points on this clone: The CDR3 extends 3 residues past the end of the read, so its final part is completed from the germline J gene. V and J are TRBV19 and TRBJ1-5; the D gene is possibly TRBD1 (6 bases). The germline V gene encodes CDR1 LNHDA and CDR2 SQIVND (reference sequence). The ends were cut back, 5 bases at V and 2 bases at J, with 13 bases in the middle. This CDR3 has 15 amino acids. The CDR3 bases that were read are TGTGCCAGTAGTTCACAGGGCAGCCGCAATCAGCCC. Residues: CASSSQGSRNQP. The entire CDR3 is CASSSQGSRNQPQHF.

Note on this clone: The CDR3 goes on 3 residues after the read ends, and that part is filled in from the germline J gene. The V and J genes are TRBV20-1 and TRBJ1-1; a possible D gene is TRBD1 (5 bases). Germline V gene lookup returns CDR1 DFQATT and CDR2 SNEGSKA (reference sequence). V lost 0 bases and J 7 bases, leaving 15 bases between the germline ends. The CDR3 is made up of 14 amino acids. CDR3 protein: CSARDPGTVYEAFF. The DNA read from the CDR3 is TGCAGTGCTAGAGACCCCGGGACTGTCTATGAA.

Comments on this clone: Coverage ceases 3 residues before the CDR3 finishes, and the germline J gene fills in the end. This sequence joins TRBV5-6 and TRBJ2-7; D is unclear. The CDR3 spans 11 residues. V lost 1 base and J 4 bases, leaving 3 bases between the germline ends. In germline, CDR1 is SGHDT, CDR2 YYEEEE. CDR3 sequence reads: CASSLRYEQYF. The covered CDR3 bases are TGTGCCAGCAGCTTGCGGTACGAG.

The CDR3 here is CASSLAVIRSPLHF. The part of the CDR3 DNA that was read is TGTGCCAGCAGTTTAGCAGTGATTCGTTCACCC. J is TRBJ1-6 and V is TRBV28; D not resolved. The read ends 3 residues before the CDR3 terminus; that terminus is restored from the germline J gene. The CDR3 runs 14 residues. Trimming left V 2 bases short and J 9 bases short, with 11 bases between. Germline CDR1 and CDR2: MDHEN and SYDVKM.

Concerning this clone: The CDR3 end is not reached by the read, which stops 3 residues before it; the germline J gene fills it in. V usage is TRBV13 and J usage is TRBJ2-7; TRBD2 aligns across 10 bases. V gave up 5 bases and J gave up 3 bases; unmatched junction bases: 19. Germline lookup yields CDR1 PRHDT and CDR2 FYEKMQ (reference sequence). CDR3 size: 19 residues. CDR3 loop: CASSKEGLAGESPDYEQYF. The part of the CDR3 DNA that was read is TGTGCCAGCAGCAAGGAGGGGCTAGCGGGAGAAAGTCCCGACTACGAG.

With respect to this clone: The DNA ends 3 residues before the CDR3 does, and the rest of the CDR3 is filled in from the germline J gene. The chain couples TRBV7-2 to TRBJ2-1, with 9 bases that match TRBD2. This CDR3 is 15 amino acids long. Losses at the gene ends were 2 bases for V and 7 bases for J; bases not matched to a gene: 6. The germline V gene encodes CDR1 SGHTA and CDR2 FQGNSA. CDR3 loop: CASSLNPSGVNEQFF. CDR3 DNA (partial): TGTGCCAGCAGCTTAAATCCTAGCGGGGTAAATGAG.

Note on this clone: Coverage ceases 3 residues before the CDR3 finishes, and the germline J gene fills in the end. The rearrangement joins TRBV18 to TRBJ2-2, with 10 bases lining up with TRBD1. The CDR3 consists of 18 residues. The V gene end was trimmed by 3 bases and the J gene end by 3 bases; junction bases not matched to a gene: 10. Looked up from germline, CDR1 is KGHSH and CDR2 is LQKENI. The CDR3 sequence: CASSPRTGGDLDTGELFF. CDR3 DNA, as far as it was read: TGTGCCAGCTCACCGAGGACAGGGGGGGATCTCGACACCGGGGAG.

As concerns this clone: The sequence runs out 3 residues before the end of the CDR3; the remainder is reconstructed from the germline J gene. The chain couples TRBV14 to TRBJ2-7; D is uncertain. Trimming took 1 base from V and 2 from J, leaving 9 bases between them. The CDR3 spans 14 residues. The germline gives CDR1 SGHDN, CDR2 FVKESK. The sequenced CDR3 bases are TGTGCCAGCAGCCAAGGGCCCCCCCCCTACGAG. It is translated as CASSQGPPPYE. The entire CDR3 is CASSQGPPPYEQYF.